This T cell receptor beta chain originates from a study of blood T cell repertoires in COVID-19 (TCRdb year 2020). Turning to the overall study: Collaborator samples came from the United States, Italy and Spain and covered acute and convalescent phases of COVID-19. Deeply sampled blood TCRbeta repertoires from subjects exposed to, actively infected with, or recovered from COVID-19 were included in the dataset. The repertoires were made available in a free public database intended to serve as a resource for research on the immune response to SARS-CoV-2. HLA class I and class II types, where available, came from metadata supplied by the sample provider rather than from assay-based typing. The material from the prospective study consisted of cDNA or gDNA derived from T cells, B-cell-depleted T cells, or PBMCs. The sample metadata nearly always contained a de-identified subject ID, COVID-19 status, age in years and sex. The samples were drawn from two sources: the first 160 participants of the ongoing ImmuneRACE study, and fewer than 1,500 subjects contributed by 6 global collaborators. The paper's findings and limits, for the study overall: Clinical and demographic metadata were provided uncurated, with the amount varying by source and participant.

Looking up the germline V gene yields CDR1 SGHTA and CDR2 FQGNSA. The CDR3 starts with the cysteine, ends with the phenylalanine, and has 13 residues. CDR3 DNA only is kept here, 39 bases in frame from base 1. V is pared back by 1 base and J by 7 bases, with 10 bases lying between the germline termini. In the case of this clone: Its recognized antigen is unknown. Per-base quality was not reported, and no clone a single base away is much larger than it.

TCRbeta CDR3 regions were amplified from genomic DNA using the immunoSEQ Assay, a bias-controlled multiplex PCR. In the paper's pipeline: The number of nucleated cells in each sample was estimated from the amplification of reference gene primers within the assay. Sequence reads were collapsed and filtered to measure the absolute abundance of every unique TCRbeta CDR3 rearrangement. For each sample, productive Simpson clonality was calculated as the square root of Simpson's diversity index across productive rearrangements. TCRdb retrieved this table from immuneACCESS and kept in-frame rearrangements only. Not all clones are present; in checked studies, unresolved V genes account for under half, and no reason is known for the remainder. The D gene and trimming were derived from the DNA, and the V and J assignments and clone size from that table. The sample has about 200,000 clones on record, 80% to 85% of them singletons. The top ten clones comprise 4.5% to 5.5% of the sample.

One collaborating source in Seattle enrolled patients during active infection and followed them longitudinally through the course of disease. Collaborating institutions collected whole blood in K2EDTA tubes following their own protocols. For TCRbeta analysis, collaborators shipped samples as frozen whole blood, isolated PBMCs, or DNA extracted from either of those sample types. Sequenced sample: peripheral blood. The TCR was taken from a woman aged 70 to 79 with COVID-19, enrolled during active disease. The chain links TRBV7-2 with TRBJ1-2; confidence is insufficient to name the D gene. The CDR3 protein: CASSLEVSGGYTF. Read as DNA, the sequence is TGTGCCAGCAGCTTAGAAGTTTCCGGTGGCTACACCTTC.